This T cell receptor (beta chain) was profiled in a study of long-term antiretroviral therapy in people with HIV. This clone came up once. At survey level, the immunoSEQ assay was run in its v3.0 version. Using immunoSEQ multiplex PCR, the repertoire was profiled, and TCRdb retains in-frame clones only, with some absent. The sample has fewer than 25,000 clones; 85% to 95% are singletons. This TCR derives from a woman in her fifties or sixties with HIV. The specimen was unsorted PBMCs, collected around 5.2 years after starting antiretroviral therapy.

The CDR3 region is CASSYSGGRNTQYF. CDR3 in DNA: TGTGCCAGCAGTTACTCGGGGGGCCGAAATACGCAGTATTTT. The chain has TRBV6-5 and TRBJ2-3; D assignment may be TRBD1 or TRBD2 (6 bases each). The germline V gene has CDR1 MNHEY and CDR2 SVGAGI. Trimming took 0 bases from V and 7 from J, leaving 11 bases between them. The CDR3 extends over 14 amino acids.